This TCR beta chain stems from a study of lung T cells in sarcoidosis with Löfgren's syndrome. Study-wide background: Bronchoalveolar lavage fluid in sarcoidosis accumulates CD4+ T cells.

CDR3 length: 13 amino acids. CDR1 and CDR2 from the germline V gene are SEHNR and FQNEAQ (reference sequence). V shed 7 bases and J shed 1 base, with 7 bases lying between them. Whole-study findings and limits: TRAV12-1 and TRBV2 were reportedly most expanded in Löfgren's patients.

Note on this clonotype: What it binds is unknown.

Using its own MiXCR run on the reads, TCRdb lists one record per CDR3 protein. This sample has tens of thousands of distinct CDR3 sequences, with roughly 20% found just once. This TCR came from a human donor with sarcoidosis (Löfgren's syndrome or another form), or a control subject (not recorded which). The genes are TRBV7-9 and TRBJ2-2, with D perhaps matching TRBD1 (5 bases). Sequencing was done on a sample of CD4+ T cells from PBMCs. This chain's CDR3 is CASNDRNTGELFF. CDR3 nucleotides: TGTGCCAGCAATGACAGGAACACCGGGGAGCTGTTTTTT.